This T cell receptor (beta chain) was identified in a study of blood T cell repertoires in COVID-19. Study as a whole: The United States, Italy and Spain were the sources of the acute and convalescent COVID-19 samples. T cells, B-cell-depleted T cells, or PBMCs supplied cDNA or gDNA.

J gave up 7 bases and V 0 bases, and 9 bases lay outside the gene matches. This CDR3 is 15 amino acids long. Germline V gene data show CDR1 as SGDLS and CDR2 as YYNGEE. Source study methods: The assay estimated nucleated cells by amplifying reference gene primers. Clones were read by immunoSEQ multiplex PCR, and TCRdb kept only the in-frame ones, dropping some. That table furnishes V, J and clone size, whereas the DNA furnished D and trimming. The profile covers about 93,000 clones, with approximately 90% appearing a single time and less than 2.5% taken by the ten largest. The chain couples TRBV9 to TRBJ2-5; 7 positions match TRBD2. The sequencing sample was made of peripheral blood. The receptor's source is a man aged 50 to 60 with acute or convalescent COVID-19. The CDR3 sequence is CASSVGWEGGRTQYF. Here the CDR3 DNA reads TGTGCCAGCAGCGTAGGTTGGGAGGGCGGGAGGACCCAGTACTTC.